One and the same sample provided the 16 T cell receptor beta chains below, sequenced in a study of PD-1 blockade in mismatch repair-deficient tumors. Produced via immunoSEQ multiplex PCR; TCRdb's table is partial and in-frame only. The sample has 120,000 or so clones; more than 85% are singletons. Sequenced here: peripheral blood, sampled 44 weeks after starting pembrolizumab. The receptors were gathered from an adult with mismatch repair-deficient cancer.

The rearrangement uses TRBV30 and TRBJ2-2; D call uncertain. Trimming removed 5 bases from V and 2 bases from J, with 15 bases in between. CDR1 GTSNPN and CDR2 SVGIG come from the germline V gene (reference sequence). The CDR3 extends over 15 amino acids. CDR3 DNA: TGTGCCTGGTCCCCCTTGTGGGAAAACACCGGGGAGCTGTTTTTT. Translation: CAWSPLWENTGELFF.

The chain has TRBV28 and TRBJ2-5, with 11 bases identical to TRBD1. Unmatched junction bases numbered 7, after V lost 6 bases and J lost 7 bases. This CDR3 is 14 amino acids long. CDR1 is MDHEN and CDR2 is SYDVKM in the germline V gene. This CDR3 is CASRAGTGGGTQYF. The CDR3 DNA is TGTGCCAGCAGAGCCGGGACAGGGGGAGGGACCCAGTACTTC.

The J gene is TRBJ2-7, the V gene TRBV4-3; 8 nucleotides line up with TRBD2. CDR3 length: 15 amino acids. Looked up from germline, CDR1 is LGHNA and CDR2 is YSLEER. The V gene end was trimmed by 1 base and the J gene end by 2 bases; junction bases not matched to a gene: 4. In DNA form, the CDR3 reads TGCGCCAGCAGCCAAGCGGTTAGCGGGACCTACGAGCAGTACTTC. This codes for CASSQAVSGTYEQYF.

The CDR3 is CASSEGLSTGELFF. The CDR3 nucleotides are TGTGCCAGCAGTGAGGGACTGTCCACCGGGGAGCTGTTTTTT. V and J are TRBV6-4 and TRBJ2-2; possibly TRBD2 for D (6 bases). The CDR3 is 14 amino acids. V lost 3 bases, J lost 4 bases, and 9 bases lay in between. Germline V lookup: CDR1 MRHNA, CDR2 SNTAGT.

The chain uses TRBV2 and TRBJ2-3; TRBD1 matches at 7 bases. The CDR3 totals 17 residues. J was trimmed by 0 bases and V by 3 bases; bases with no gene match: 9. Germline CDR1 and CDR2: SNHLY and FYNNEI. CDR3 bases: TGTGCCAGCAGTGACACCAGACAGGGTGGGAGCACAGATACGCAGTATTTT. This codes for CASSDTRQGGSTDTQYF. Full variable domain (missing parts from reference TRBV2 and TRBJ2-3): EPEVTQTPSHQVTQMGQEVILRCVPISNHLYFYWYRQILGQKVEFLVSFYNNEISEKSEIFDDQFSVERPDGSNFTLKIRSTKLEDSAMYFCASSDTRQGGSTDTQYFGPGTRLTVL.

This chain uses TRBV27 with TRBJ2-1; 10 positions match TRBD1. V gave up 5 bases and J gave up 2 bases; unmatched junction bases: 3. Germline loops: CDR1 MNHEY, CDR2 SMNVEV (reference sequence). This CDR3 spans 15 amino acids. The CDR3 nucleotides are TGTGCCAGCAGTCTCGGGACAGGGGCCTACAATGAGCAGTTCTTC. Protein sequence: CASSLGTGAYNEQFF.

This clone was seen a single time. The genes are TRBV9 and TRBJ2-1; 13 bases map to TRBD2. The CDR3 is made up of 15 amino acids. The germline V gene encodes CDR1 SGDLS and CDR2 YYNGEE. The V segment lost 3 bases and the J segment 7 bases; nucleotides outside the gene matches: 4. The chain's CDR3 is CASSEETSGGNEQFF. CDR3 DNA sequence: TGTGCCAGCAGCGAGGAGACTAGCGGGGGGAATGAGCAGTTCTTC.

The J gene is TRBJ2-7, the V gene TRBV7-9, with 11 bases fitting TRBD2. CDR1 and CDR2 (germline): SEHNR, FQNEAQ (reference sequence). CDR3 length: 19 residues. Unmatched junction bases numbered 16, after V lost 5 bases and J lost 1 base. For the CDR3, the DNA is TGTGCCAGCAGCGGTAGATCAATAGGACTAGCGGGCTGGTCCTACGAGCAGTACTTC. This encodes CASSGRSIGLAGWSYEQYF.

The V and J genes are TRBV4-1 and TRBJ2-1; D remains unclear. Trimming took off 2 bases at V and 5 bases at J, with 4 bases between the two ends. This CDR3 region has 12 residues. Germline lookup yields CDR1 MGHRA and CDR2 YSYEKL. CDR3 region: CASSQYHNEQFF. The CDR3 coding sequence is TGCGCCAGCAGCCAATACCACAATGAGCAGTTCTTC.

This clone has a single count. The chain is built from TRBV11-2 and TRBJ2-3, with D possibly TRBD2 on 6 matching bases. The CDR3 is made up of 15 amino acids. Trimming took 8 bases from V and 4 from J, leaving 19 bases between them. The germline V gene has CDR1 SGHAT and CDR2 FQNNGV. The CDR3 reads CASGPSTGLSDTQYF. In DNA, the CDR3 is TGTGCCAGCGGTCCTTCGACGGGACTCTCAGATACGCAGTATTTT. The full variable domain, its missing parts supplied by reference TRBV11-2 and TRBJ2-3, is EAGVAQSPRYKIIEKRQSVAFWCNPISGHATLYWYQQILGQGPKLLIQFQNNGVVDDSQLPKDRFSAERLKGVDSTLKIQPAKLEDSAVYLCASGPSTGLSDTQYFGPGTRLTVL.

V is TRBV28 and J is TRBJ2-4; D gene ambiguous. The CDR3 length is 12 residues. Germline CDR1 and CDR2: MDHEN and SYDVKM. The V and J ends lost 4 bases and 7 bases respectively, with 8 bases between them. CDR3 bases: TGTGCCAGCAGTTATGGATGGAACATTCAGTACTTC. Translated: CASSYGWNIQYF.

The chain recombines TRBV11-2 with TRBJ1-2; TRBD1 matches at 10 bases. From germline, CDR1 is SGHAT and CDR2 FQNNGV. The V and J ends lost 5 bases and 3 bases, in that order; junction bases with no gene match: 9. This CDR3 contains 16 residues. CDR3 coding DNA: TGTGCCAGCAGCCCCCGACAGGGGGCTGTTTACTATGGCTACACCTTC. Its protein product is CASSPRQGAVYYGYTF.

This rearrangement joins TRBV5-4 to TRBJ2-1, with D possibly being TRBD1 (5 bases). Trimming cost V 1 base and J 3 bases, with 14 bases left between them. Germline values: CDR1 SGHNT, CDR2 YYREEE (reference sequence). The CDR3 is 16 residues long. Here the CDR3 reads CASSLLSDSLYNEQFF. CDR3 nucleotides: TGTGCCAGCAGCTTGTTAAGTGACAGCCTCTACAATGAGCAGTTCTTC.

The chain uses TRBV19 and TRBJ2-7; tentative D call: TRBD2 (6 bases). The CDR3 has 14 residues. Germline V gene data show CDR1 as LNHDA and CDR2 as SQIVND (reference sequence). V dropped 3 bases and J dropped 5 bases, with 14 bases sitting between them. CDR3 region: CASSIRGTYDEQYF. The CDR3, as DNA: TGTGCCAGTAGTATTCGTGGGACTTACGACGAGCAGTACTTC.

The rearrangement uses TRBV14 and TRBJ2-7, with no clear D. V lost 3 bases and J lost 2, with 2 bases in between. In germline, CDR1 is SGHDN, CDR2 FVKESK. The CDR3 sequence is 11 residues long. The CDR3 loop reads CASSHTYEQYF. In DNA, the CDR3 is TGTGCCAGCAGCCACACCTACGAGCAGTACTTC.

V usage is TRBV6-1 and J usage is TRBJ2-7; D is unclear. The CDR3 covers 13 residues. CDR1 MNHNS and CDR2 SASEGT come from the germline V gene. Trimming pared 1 base from V and 3 bases from J, leaving 7 bases between. CDR3: CASSEGLFYEQYF. CDR3 nucleotides: TGTGCCAGCAGTGAAGGTTTGTTCTACGAGCAGTACTTC.